This T cell receptor beta chain came from a study of shared clonotypes between healthy human individuals. Turning to the study itself: The study enrolled a couple of women and three men aged 18 to 49. Study-level points and caveats: Memory subsets had estimated richness that was generally smaller than that of naive subsets.

About this clone itself: Its specificity is not known.

The deep-level immunoSEQ assay was used. Sequencing used immunoSEQ multiplex PCR; TCRdb keeps in-frame clones, though not all of them. The sample lists around 980,000 clones, approximately 78% occurring once. V shed 4 bases and J 0 bases; nucleotides not matched to a gene: 11. CDR3 length: 18 residues. The germline CDR1 and CDR2 sequences are SGHTA and FQGNSA. Partitioning of CD4+ cells yielded a CD45RA+ naive subset and a CD45RA-negative memory subset. The sequencing input was memory CD4+ T cells from PBMCs. Subset denoted: CD45RA-negative fraction. This clonotype was obtained from a man aged 18 to 30 in good health. Some clones in this sample may be carry-over from other donors' samples. The chain links TRBV7-2 to TRBJ2-4, with 8 nucleotides matching TRBD2. The CDR3 here is CASSSGPRGGLAKNIQYF. The CDR3 DNA is TGTGCCAGCAGCTCCGGACCTCGGGGGGGACTAGCCAAAAACATTCAGTACTTC.